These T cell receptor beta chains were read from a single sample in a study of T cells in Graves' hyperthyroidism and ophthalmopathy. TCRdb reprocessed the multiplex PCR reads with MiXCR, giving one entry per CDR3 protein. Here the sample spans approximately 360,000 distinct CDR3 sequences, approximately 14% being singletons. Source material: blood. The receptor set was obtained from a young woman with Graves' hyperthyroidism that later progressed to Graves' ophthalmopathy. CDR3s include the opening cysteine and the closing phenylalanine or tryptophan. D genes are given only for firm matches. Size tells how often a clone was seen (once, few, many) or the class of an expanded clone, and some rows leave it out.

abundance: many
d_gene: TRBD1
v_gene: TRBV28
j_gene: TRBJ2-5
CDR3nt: TGTGCCAGCAGTTTACAATGGACAGGGGATCGGGAGACCCAGTACTTC
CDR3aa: CASSLQWTGDRETQYF

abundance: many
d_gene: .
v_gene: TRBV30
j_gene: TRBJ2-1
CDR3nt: TGTGCCTGGCATCAGGATGAGCAGTTCTTC
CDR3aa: CAWHQDEQFF

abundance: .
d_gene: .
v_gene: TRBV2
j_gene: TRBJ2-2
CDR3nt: TGTGCCAGCAGTCCCACAGTTCTCTCATCCTCAAAAACCGGGGAGCTGTTTTTT
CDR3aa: CASSPTVLSSSKTGELFF

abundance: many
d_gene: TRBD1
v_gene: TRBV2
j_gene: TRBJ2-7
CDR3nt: TGTGCCAGCGGCCCGAGGACAGGGAAATCCTACGAGCAGTACTTC
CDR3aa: CASGPRTGKSYEQYF

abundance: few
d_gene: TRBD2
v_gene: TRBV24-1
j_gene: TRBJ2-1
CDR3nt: TGTGCCACCAGTGCCGAAACCATTCCGGGACTAGCGGACTACAATGAGCAGTTCTTC
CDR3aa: CATSAETIPGLADYNEQFF

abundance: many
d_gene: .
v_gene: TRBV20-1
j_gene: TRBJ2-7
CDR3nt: TGCAGTGCTAGACCGGGCTACGAGCAGTACTTC
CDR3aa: CSARPGYEQYF

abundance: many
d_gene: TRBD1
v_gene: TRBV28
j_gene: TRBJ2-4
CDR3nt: TGTGCCAGCAGTCCTACAGGGGCGCTCTCAAAGGAGGACATTCAGTACTTC
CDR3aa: CASSPTGALSKEDIQYF

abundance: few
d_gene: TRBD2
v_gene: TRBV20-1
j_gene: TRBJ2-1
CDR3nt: TGCAGTGCCGGGACTAGCTGGGAGCAGTTCTTC
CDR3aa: CSAGTSWEQFF

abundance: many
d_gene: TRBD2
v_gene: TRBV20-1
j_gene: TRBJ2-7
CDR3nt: TGCAGCGCCTCTCGAAGACTAGCGAACGAGCAGTACTTC
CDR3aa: CSASRRLANEQYF

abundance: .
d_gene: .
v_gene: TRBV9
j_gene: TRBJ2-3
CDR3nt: TGTGCCAGCAGCGTTGGGATCTACACAGATACGCAGTATTTT
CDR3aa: CASSVGIYTDTQYF

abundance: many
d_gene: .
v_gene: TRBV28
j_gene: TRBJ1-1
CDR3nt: TGTGCCAGCAGTCCAACGGGTTTCAGAGGGCTGGCTGAAGCTTTCTTT
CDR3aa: CASSPTGFRGLAEAFF

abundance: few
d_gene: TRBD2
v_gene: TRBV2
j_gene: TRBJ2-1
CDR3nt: TGTGCTAGGGGAGGGGAGGATTACAATGAGCAGTTCTTC
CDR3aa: CARGGEDYNEQFF

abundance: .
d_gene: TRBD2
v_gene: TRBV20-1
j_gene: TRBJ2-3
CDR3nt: TGCAGTGCTAGTTGGGCGGGAGGTACAGATACGCAGTATTTT
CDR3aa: CSASWAGGTDTQYF

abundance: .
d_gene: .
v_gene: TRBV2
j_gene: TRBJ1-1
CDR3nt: TGTGCCAGCAGTAGTCCGGGACGAGGAGCTTTCTTT
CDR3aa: CASSSPGRGAFF

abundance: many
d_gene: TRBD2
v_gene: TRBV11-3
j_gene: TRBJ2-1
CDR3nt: TGTGCCAGCAGCTCGGGGGGTCCCCCGTACAATGAGCAGTTCTTC
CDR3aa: CASSSGGPPYNEQFF

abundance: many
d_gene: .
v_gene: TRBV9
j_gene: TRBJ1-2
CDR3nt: TGTGCCAGCAGCGTTGGTTCCGGCTACACCTTC
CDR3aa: CASSVGSGYTF

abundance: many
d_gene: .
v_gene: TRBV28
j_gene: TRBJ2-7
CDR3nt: TGTGCCAGCACCCCGGGGGCCCACGAGCAGTACTTC
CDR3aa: CASTPGAHEQYF

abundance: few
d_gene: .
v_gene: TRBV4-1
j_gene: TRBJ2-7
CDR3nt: TGCGCCAGCAGCCAAATGGGGCCTAGCGAGAGAAGCTACGAGCAGTACTTC
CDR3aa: CASSQMGPSERSYEQYF

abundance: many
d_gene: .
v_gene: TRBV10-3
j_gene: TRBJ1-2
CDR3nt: TGTGCCATCAGTGAATCAGGACCCGCTAACTATGGCTACACCTTC
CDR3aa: CAISESGPANYGYTF

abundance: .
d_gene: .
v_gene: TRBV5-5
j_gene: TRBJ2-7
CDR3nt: TGTGCCAGCAGCGTGGTACAGGGGGCGAAGCGGGAGGACGTCTACGAGCAGTACTTC
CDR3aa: CASSVVQGAKREDVYEQYF

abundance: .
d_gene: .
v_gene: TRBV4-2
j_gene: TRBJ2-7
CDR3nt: TGTGCCAGCAGCCAAGAGGATCGAGTCGGCTACGGGCAGTACTTC
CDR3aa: CASSQEDRVGYGQYF